Given below is one TCR beta chain in context. This specimen comes from a study of blood T cell repertoires in COVID-19. Study background: Whether acute or convalescent, the COVID-19 samples came from the United States, Italy and Spain. The cDNA or gDNA used as material had been derived from T cells, B-cell-depleted T cells, or PBMCs.

Source study methods: Using reference gene primer amplification, nucleated cell counts were estimated. Here immunoSEQ multiplex PCR was the method, and the copy in TCRdb shows in-frame clones only, minus some. V, J and clone size were drawn from that table, and D and trimming were deduced from the DNA. Here the sample spans 150,000 to 200,000 clones, 75% to 90% being singletons. Specimen: peripheral blood. The clonotype originates from a human donor in a cohort sampled during active COVID-19.

This CDR3 reads CASSLERGHTDTQYF. CDR3 in DNA: TGTGCCAGCAGCTTAGAGAGAGGCCACACAGATACGCAGTATTTT. The rearrangement joins TRBV13 to TRBJ2-3; D unresolved. The CDR3 has 15 residues. The V gene lost 1 base and the J gene lost 2 bases, with 10 bases spanning the gap. The V gene's germline CDR1 is PRHDT and CDR2 FYEKMQ (reference sequence).